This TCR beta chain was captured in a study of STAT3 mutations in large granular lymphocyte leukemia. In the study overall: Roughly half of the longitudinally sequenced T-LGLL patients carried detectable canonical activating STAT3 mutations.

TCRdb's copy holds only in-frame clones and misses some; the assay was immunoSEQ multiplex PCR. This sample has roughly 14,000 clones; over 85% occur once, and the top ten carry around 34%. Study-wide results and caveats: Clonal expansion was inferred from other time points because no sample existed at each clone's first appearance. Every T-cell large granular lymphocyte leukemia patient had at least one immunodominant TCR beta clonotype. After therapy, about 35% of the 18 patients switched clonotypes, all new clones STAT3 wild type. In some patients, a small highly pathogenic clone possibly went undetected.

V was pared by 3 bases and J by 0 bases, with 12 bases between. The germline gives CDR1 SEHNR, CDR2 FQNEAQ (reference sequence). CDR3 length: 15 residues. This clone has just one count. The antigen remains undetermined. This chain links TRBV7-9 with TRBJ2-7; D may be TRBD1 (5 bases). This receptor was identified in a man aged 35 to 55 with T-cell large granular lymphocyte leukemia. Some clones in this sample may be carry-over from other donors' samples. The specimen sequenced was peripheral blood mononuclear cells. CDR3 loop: CASSFDRPSSYEQYF. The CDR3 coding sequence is TGTGCCAGCAGCTTTGACAGACCAAGCTCCTACGAGCAGTACTTC.